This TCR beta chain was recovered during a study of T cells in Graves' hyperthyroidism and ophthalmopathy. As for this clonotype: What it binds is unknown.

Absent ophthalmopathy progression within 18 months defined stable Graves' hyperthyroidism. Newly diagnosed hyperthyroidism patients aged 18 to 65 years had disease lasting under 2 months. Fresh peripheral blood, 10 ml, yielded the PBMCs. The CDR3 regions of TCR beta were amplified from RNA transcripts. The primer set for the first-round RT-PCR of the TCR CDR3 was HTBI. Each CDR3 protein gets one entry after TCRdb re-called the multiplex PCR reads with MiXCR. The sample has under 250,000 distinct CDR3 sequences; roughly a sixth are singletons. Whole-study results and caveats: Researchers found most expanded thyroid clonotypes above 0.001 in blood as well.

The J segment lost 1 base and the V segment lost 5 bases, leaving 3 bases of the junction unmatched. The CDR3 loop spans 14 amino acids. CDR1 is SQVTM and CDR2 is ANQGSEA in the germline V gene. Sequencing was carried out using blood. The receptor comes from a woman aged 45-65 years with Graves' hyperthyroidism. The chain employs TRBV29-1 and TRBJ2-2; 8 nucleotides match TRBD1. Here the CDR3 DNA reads TGCAGCGTTCTAGACAGGGGGAACACCGGGGAGCTGTTTTTT. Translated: CSVLDRGNTGELFF.